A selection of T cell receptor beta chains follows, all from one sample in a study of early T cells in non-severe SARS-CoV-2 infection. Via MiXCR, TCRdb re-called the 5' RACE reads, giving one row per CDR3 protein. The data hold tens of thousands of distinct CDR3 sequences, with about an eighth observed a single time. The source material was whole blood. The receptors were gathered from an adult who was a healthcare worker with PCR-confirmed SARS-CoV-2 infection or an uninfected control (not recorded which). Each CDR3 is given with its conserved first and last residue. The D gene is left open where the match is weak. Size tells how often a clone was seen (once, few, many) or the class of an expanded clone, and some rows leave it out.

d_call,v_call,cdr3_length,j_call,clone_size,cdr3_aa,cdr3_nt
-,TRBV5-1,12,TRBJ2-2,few,CASSPKPGELFF,TGCGCCAGCAGCCCTAAGCCCGGGGAGCTGTTTTTT
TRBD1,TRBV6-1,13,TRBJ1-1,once,CASRGWDRAEAFF,TGTGCCAGCAGGGGCTGGGACAGGGCTGAAGCTTTCTTT
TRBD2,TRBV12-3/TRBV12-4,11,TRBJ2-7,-,CASSLGGTWDF,TGTGCCAGCAGTTTGGGAGGGACTTGGGACTTC
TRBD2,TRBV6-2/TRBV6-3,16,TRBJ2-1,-,CASSYPPGGFDNEQFF,TGTGCCAGCAGTTACCCCCCGGGAGGGTTCGACAATGAGCAGTTCTTC
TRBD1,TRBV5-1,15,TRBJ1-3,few,CASSSRQGTGNTIYF,TGCGCCAGCAGCTCGCGACAGGGAACGGGAAACACCATATATTTT
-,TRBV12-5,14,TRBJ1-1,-,CASGLRTRGTEAFF,TGTGCTAGTGGTTTGAGGACCCGCGGGACTGAAGCTTTCTTT
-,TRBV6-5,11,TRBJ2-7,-,CASSYSNEQYF,TGTGCCAGCAGTTACTCTAACGAGCAGTACTTC
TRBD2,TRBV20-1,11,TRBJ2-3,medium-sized,CSASMGLATPF,TGCAGTGCTAGCATGGGACTAGCGACACCCTTT
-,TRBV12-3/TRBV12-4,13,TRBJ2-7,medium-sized,CASSLEEGGWQYF,TGTGCCAGCAGTTTAGAGGAGGGGGGATGGCAGTACTTC
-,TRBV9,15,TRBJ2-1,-,CASSVYGGALNEQFF,TGTGCCAGCAGCGTATATGGAGGGGCCCTCAATGAGCAGTTCTTC
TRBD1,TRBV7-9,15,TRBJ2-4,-,CASSQGGQGISIQYF,TGTGCCAGCAGCCAAGGGGGACAGGGGATAAGCATTCAGTACTTC
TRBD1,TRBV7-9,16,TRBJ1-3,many,CASSLGQGASGNTIYF,TGTGCCAGCAGCTTAGGCCAGGGGGCGAGTGGAAACACCATATATTTT
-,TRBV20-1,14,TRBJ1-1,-,CSARVQGSNTEAFF,TGCAGTGCTAGAGTCCAGGGATCGAACACTGAAGCTTTCTTT
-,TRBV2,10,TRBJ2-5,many,CASSEQSQYF,TGTGCCAGCAGTGAACAGTCTCAGTACTTC
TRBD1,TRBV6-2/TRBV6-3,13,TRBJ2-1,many,CASTQGVVHEQFF,TGTGCCAGCACCCAGGGGGTCGTCCATGAGCAGTTCTTC
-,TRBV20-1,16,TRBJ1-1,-,CSARALQAELNTEAFF,TGCAGTGCTAGAGCGCTACAGGCGGAGTTGAACACTGAAGCTTTCTTT
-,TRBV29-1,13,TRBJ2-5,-,CSVSPGGAGTQYF,TGCAGCGTTTCCCCAGGTGGGGCTGGGACCCAGTACTTC
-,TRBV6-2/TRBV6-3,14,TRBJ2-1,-,CASSYLGHYNEQFF,TGTGCCAGCAGTTACCTGGGCCACTACAATGAGCAGTTCTTC
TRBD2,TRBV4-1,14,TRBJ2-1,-,CASVAGGSYNEQFF,TGCGCCAGCGTAGCGGGGGGAAGCTACAATGAGCAGTTCTTC
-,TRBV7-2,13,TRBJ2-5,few,CASSLSIQETQYF,TGTGCCAGCAGCCTTAGTATACAAGAGACCCAGTACTTC
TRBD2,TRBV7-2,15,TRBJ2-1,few,CASSMPAGLAGEQFF,TGTGCCAGCAGCATGCCAGCGGGGCTAGCGGGTGAGCAGTTCTTC
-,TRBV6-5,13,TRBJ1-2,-,CASRSSPTYGYTF,TGTGCCAGCCGGAGCAGCCCCACCTATGGCTACACCTTC
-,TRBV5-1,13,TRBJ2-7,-,CASNLQGSYEQYF,TGCGCCAGCAACCTCCAGGGATCCTACGAGCAGTACTTC
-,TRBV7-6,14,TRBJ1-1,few,CASSLDRRHTEAFF,TGTGCCAGCAGCTTAGACCGACGTCACACTGAAGCTTTCTTT